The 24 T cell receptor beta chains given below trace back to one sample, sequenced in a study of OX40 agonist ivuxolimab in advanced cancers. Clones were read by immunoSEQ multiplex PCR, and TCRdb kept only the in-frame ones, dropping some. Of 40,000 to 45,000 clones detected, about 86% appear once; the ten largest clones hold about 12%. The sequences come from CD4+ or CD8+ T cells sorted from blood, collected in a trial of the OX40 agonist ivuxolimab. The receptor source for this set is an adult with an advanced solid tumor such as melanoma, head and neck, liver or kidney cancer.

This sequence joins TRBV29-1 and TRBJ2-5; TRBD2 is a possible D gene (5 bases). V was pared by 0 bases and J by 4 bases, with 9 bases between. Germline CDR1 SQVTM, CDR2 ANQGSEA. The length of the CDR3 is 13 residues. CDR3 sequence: CSVEDGVRETQYF. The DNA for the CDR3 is TGCAGCGTTGAAGACGGGGTTCGAGAGACCCAGTACTTC.

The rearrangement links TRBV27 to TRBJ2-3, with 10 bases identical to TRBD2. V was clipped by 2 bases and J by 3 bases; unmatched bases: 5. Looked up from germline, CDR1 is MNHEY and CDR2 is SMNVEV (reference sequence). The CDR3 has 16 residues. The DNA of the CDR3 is TGTGCCAGCAGTTTAGGAGCGGGGGGGCCGACAGATACGCAGTATTTT. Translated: CASSLGAGGPTDTQYF.

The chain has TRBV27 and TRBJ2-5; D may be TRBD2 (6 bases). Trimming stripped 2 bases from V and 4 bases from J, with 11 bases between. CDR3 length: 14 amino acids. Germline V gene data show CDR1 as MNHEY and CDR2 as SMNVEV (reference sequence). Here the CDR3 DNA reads TGTGCCAGCAGTTTAGAGGCGGGGCTAGAGACCCAGTACTTC. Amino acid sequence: CASSLEAGLETQYF.

The CDR3 loop is CASSLRRDRDLRALHF. The CDR3, as DNA: TGTGCCAGCAGCCTAAGGAGGGACAGGGATTTAAGAGCCCTCCACTTT. V is TRBV11-3 and J is TRBJ1-6; the match to TRBD1 covers 9 bases. The CDR3 consists of 16 residues. Germline V gene lookup returns CDR1 SGHNT and CDR2 YENEEA. Trimming cost V 5 bases and J 14 bases; bases outside gene matches: 16.

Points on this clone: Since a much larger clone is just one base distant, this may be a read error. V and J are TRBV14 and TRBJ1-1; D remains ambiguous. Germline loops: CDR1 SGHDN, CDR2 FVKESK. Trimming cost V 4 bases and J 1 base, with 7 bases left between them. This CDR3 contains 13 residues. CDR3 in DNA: TGTGCCAGCAGCCGTCGCAAGAACACTGAAGCTTTCTTT. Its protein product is CASSRRKNTEAFF.

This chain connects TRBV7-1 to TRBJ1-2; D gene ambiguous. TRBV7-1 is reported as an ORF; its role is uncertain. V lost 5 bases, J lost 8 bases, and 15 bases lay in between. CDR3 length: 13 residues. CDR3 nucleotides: TGTGCCAGCAGCGTCACACCCCGCGGGGGCTACACCTTC. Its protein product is CASSVTPRGGYTF.

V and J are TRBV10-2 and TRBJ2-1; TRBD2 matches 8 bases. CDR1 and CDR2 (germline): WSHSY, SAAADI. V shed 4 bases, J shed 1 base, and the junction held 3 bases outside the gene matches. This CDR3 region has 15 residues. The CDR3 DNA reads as TGCGCCAGCAGTGGCGGGGGGTGGTCCTACAATGAGCAGTTCTTC. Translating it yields CASSGGGWSYNEQFF.

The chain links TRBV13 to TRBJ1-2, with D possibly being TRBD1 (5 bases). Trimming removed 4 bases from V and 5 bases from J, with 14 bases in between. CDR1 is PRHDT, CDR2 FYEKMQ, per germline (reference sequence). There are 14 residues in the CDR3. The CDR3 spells CASSSFRGGYGYTF. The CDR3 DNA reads TGTGCCAGCAGCTCCTTTCGGGGGGGGTATGGCTACACCTTC.

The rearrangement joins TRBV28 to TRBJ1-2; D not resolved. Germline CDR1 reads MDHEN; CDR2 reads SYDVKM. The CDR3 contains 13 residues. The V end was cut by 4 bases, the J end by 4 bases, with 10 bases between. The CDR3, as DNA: TGTGCCAGCAGTTCTATGGGGATCTATGGCTACACCTTC. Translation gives CASSSMGIYGYTF.

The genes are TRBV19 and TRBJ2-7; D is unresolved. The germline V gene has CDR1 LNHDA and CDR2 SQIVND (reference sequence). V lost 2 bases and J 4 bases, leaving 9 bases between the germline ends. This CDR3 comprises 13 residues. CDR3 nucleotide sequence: TGTGCCAGTAGTATAACGATTGGGTACGAGCAGTACTTC. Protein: CASSITIGYEQYF.

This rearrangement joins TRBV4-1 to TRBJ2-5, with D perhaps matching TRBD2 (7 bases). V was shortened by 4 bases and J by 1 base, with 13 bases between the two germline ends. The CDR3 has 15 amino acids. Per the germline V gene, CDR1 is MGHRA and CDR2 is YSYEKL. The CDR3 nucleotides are TGCGCCAGCAGCCCCTCCGCGGGGGCCCAAGAGACCCAGTACTTC. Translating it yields CASSPSAGAQETQYF.

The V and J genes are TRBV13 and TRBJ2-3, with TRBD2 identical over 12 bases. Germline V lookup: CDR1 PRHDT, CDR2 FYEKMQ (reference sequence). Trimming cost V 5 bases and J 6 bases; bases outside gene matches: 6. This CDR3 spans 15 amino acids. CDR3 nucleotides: TGTGCCAGCAGCACCGGACTAGCGGGGTCGGATACGCAGTATTTT. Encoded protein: CASSTGLAGSDTQYF.

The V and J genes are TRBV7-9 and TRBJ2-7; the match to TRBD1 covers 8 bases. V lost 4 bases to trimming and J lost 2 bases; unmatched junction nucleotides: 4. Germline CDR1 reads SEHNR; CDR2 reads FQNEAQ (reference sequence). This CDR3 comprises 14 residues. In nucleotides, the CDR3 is TGTGCCAGCAGCTCGGACAGGGAAGCCTACGAGCAGTACTTC. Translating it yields CASSSDREAYEQYF.

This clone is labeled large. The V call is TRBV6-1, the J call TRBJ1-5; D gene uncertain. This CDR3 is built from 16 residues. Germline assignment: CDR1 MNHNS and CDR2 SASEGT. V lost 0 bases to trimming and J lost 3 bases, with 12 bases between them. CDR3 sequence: CASSEARWGVNQPQHF. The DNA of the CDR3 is TGTGCCAGCAGTGAAGCGCGGTGGGGAGTCAATCAGCCCCAGCATTTT.

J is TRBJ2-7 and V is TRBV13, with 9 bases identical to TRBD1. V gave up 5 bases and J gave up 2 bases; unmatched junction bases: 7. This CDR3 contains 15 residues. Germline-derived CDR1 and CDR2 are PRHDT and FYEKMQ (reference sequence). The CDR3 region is CASSDTRTGAYEQYF. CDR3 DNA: TGTGCCAGCAGCGATACCCGGACAGGGGCCTACGAGCAGTACTTC.

CDR3 sequence (DNA): TGTGCCATCAGTGATGGTCAAGAAATGTCCTACAATGAGCAGTTCTTC. It specifies CAISDGQEMSYNEQFF. V is TRBV10-3 and J is TRBJ2-1, with D unresolved. CDR1 is ENHRY and CDR2 is SYGVKD in the germline V gene. Deletions cut 3 bases from V and 1 base from J, with 13 bases between. The CDR3 spans 16 residues.

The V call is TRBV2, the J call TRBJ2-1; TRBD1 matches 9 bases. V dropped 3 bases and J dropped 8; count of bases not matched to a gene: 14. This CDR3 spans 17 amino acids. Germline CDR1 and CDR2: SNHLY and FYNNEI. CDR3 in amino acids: CASSEDRGWGVWDEQFF. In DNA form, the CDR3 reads TGTGCCAGCAGTGAGGACAGGGGCTGGGGTGTGTGGGATGAGCAGTTCTTC.

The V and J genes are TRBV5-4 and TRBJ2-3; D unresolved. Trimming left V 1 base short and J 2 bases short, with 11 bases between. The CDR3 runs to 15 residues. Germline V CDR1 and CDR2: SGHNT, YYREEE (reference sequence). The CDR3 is CASSLWPVDTDTQYF. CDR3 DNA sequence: TGTGCCAGCAGCTTGTGGCCGGTAGACACAGATACGCAGTATTTT.

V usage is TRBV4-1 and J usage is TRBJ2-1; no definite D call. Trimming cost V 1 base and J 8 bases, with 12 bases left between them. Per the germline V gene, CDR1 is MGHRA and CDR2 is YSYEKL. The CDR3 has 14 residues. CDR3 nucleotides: TGCGCCAGCAGCCAAGTTCCCGAAGGCGATGAGCAGTTCTTC. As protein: CASSQVPEGDEQFF.

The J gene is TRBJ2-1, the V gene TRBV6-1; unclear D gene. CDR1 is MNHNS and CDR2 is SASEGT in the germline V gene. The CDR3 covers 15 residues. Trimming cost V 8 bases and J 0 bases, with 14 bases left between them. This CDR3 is CASCLDRISYNEQFF. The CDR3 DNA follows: TGTGCCAGCTGCCTAGACCGGATCTCCTACAATGAGCAGTTCTTC.

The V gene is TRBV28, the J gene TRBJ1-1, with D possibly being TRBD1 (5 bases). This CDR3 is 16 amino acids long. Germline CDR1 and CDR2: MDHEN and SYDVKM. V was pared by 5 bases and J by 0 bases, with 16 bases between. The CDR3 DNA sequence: TGTGCCAGCAGTACCTGGGGGATCGGATTGAACACTGAAGCTTTCTTT. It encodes CASSTWGIGLNTEAFF. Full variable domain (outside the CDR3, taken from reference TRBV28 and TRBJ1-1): DVKVTQSSRYLVKRTGEKVFLECVQDMDHENMFWYRQDPGLGLRLIYFSYDVKMKEKGDIPEGYSVSREKKERFSLILESASTNQTSMYLCASSTWGIGLNTEAFFGQGTRLTVV.

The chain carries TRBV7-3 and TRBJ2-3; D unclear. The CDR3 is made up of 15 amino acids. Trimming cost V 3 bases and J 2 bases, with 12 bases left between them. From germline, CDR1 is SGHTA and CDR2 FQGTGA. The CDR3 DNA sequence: TGTGCCAGCAGCTTTGGGTTCCGTCCCACAGATACGCAGTATTTT. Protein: CASSFGFRPTDTQYF.

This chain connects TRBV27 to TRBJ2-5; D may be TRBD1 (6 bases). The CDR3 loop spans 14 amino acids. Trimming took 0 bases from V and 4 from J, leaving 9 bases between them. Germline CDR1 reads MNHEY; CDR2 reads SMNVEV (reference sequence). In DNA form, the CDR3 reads TGTGCCAGCAGTTTATCTTCAGGGGTAGAGACCCAGTACTTC. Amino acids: CASSLSSGVETQYF.

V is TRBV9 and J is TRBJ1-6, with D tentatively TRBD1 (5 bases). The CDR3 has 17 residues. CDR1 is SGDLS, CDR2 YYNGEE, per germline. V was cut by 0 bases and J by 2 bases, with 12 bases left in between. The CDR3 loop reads CASSVEGASPYNSPLHF. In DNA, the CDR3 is TGTGCCAGCAGCGTAGAAGGGGCTAGCCCCTATAATTCACCCCTCCACTTT.